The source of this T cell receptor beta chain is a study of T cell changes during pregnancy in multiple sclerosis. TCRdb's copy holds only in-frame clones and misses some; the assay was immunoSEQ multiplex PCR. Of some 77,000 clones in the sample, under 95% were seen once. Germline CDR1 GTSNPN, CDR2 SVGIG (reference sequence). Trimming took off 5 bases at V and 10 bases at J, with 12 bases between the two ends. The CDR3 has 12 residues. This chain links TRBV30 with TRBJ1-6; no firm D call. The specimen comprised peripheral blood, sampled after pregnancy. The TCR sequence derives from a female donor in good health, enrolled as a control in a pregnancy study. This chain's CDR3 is CAWYRGDSPLHF. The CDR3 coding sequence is TGTGCCTGGTACCGGGGAGACTCACCCCTCCACTTT.